This T cell receptor (beta chain) stems from a study of human T cells and chemical hapten exposure. Findings and caveats of the study: No alteration of TCRs above 1 in 1000 frequency was seen with DPC sensitization.

From the RACE reads, TCRdb called clonotypes with MiXCR, one entry per CDR3 protein. The table has nearly 110,000 distinct CDR3 sequences, 9.5% to 15% seen once; the top ten hold 1.5% to 2%. V gave up 0 bases and J gave up 2 bases; unmatched junction bases: 6. Per the germline V gene, CDR1 is SGHTA and CDR2 is FQGNSA. This CDR3 contains 17 residues. The time point denotes: pre-sensitization, week 0. Treatment specified: therapeutic diphenylcyclopropenone sensitization with weekly scalp DPC. Turning to this clonotype: Antigen: not known.

Specimen: whole blood, collected in connection with sensitization to the hapten diphenylcyclopropenone (DPC). The genes are TRBV7-2 and TRBJ2-5, with 10 bases matching TRBD1. This receptor was obtained from a woman between 50 and 59 years old with alopecia areata. Some clones in this sample may be carry-over from other donors' samples. The CDR3 is CASSLARTGGSQETQYF. For the CDR3, the DNA is TGTGCCAGCAGCTTAGCCAGGACAGGGGGTTCACAAGAGACCCAGTACTTC.